The clone carrying this TCR beta chain came up many times. The CDR3 covers 13 residues. Per the germline V gene, CDR1 is MNHEY and CDR2 is SVGEGT. The V gene lost 2 bases and the J gene lost 5 bases, with 10 bases spanning the gap. The time point here: pre-sensitization, week 0. Specified treatment: therapeutic diphenylcyclopropenone sensitization with weekly scalp DPC. This record comes from a study of human T cells and chemical hapten exposure. TCRdb analysed the RACE reads with MiXCR anew, one entry per CDR3 protein. The sample contains tens of thousands of distinct CDR3 sequences, approximately 11% of which appear only once.

The rearrangement links TRBV6-2 or TRBV6-3 to TRBJ2-7; D is perhaps TRBD2 (6 bases). The sample in question was whole blood, obtained in connection with sensitization to the hapten diphenylcyclopropenone (DPC). This TCR was recovered from a woman between 50 and 59 years old with alopecia areata. Some clones in this sample may be carry-over from other donors' samples. The CDR3 sequence: CASSYRWGDEQYF. In nucleotides, the CDR3 is TGTGCCAGCAGTTACCGCTGGGGGGACGAGCAGTACTTC.